The rows below give T cell receptor beta chains drawn from one sample of a study of CD4+ T cells in melanoma. TCRdb keeps only in-frame clones here, not all; method: immunoSEQ multiplex PCR. The sample carries 9,500 to 11,000 clones, 50% to 70% recorded once. Sequencing used cells from a culture (not recorded whether cultured in vitro). The receptor source for this set is a human donor with melanoma. The CDR3 runs from the conserved cysteine through the conserved F or W. D genes are given only for firm matches. The listing skips clone size in some rows; elsewhere it reads once, few, many or a size class.

clone size	D gene	V gene	J gene	CDR3 DNA	CDR3 protein
NA	TRBD2	TRBV29-1	TRBJ2-3	TGCAGCGTTGAGGGGCTAGCGGGCACAGATACGCAGTATTTT	CSVEGLAGTDTQYF
NA	NA	TRBV9	TRBJ1-3	TGTGCCAGCAGCCCTCAGGGGCAAACTGGAAACACCATATATTTT	CASSPQGQTGNTIYF
NA	NA	TRBV27	TRBJ2-7	TGTGCCAGCAGACCCGAACCGGGTCCATCCTACGAGCAGTACTTC	CASRPEPGPSYEQYF
NA	TRBD2	TRBV7-3	TRBJ2-1	TGTGCCAGCAGCTTAACGGGGACTAGCGTCTACAATGAGCAGTTCTTC	CASSLTGTSVYNEQFF
NA	NA	TRBV18	TRBJ2-3	TGTGCCAGCTCACCGGTTGCGCTTCGCACAGATACGCAGTATTTT	CASSPVALRTDTQYF
NA	TRBD2	TRBV5-4	TRBJ2-4	TGTGCCAGCAGCGCCCAGACTAGCGGGGGGTGGAACTTC	CASSAQTSGGWNF
NA	TRBD2	TRBV5-1	TRBJ2-1	TGCGCCAGCAGCTTGGCAGCGGGGGGACTCAATGAGCAGTTCTTC	CASSLAAGGLNEQFF
NA	NA	TRBV11-2	TRBJ1-3	TGTGCCAGCAGCCCTGGGTCTGCGGGAGGAAACACCATATATTTT	CASSPGSAGGNTIYF
NA	NA	TRBV12-5	TRBJ1-3	TGTGCTAGTGGTTTGCTCCAAGACAGAATATATTTT	CASGLLQDRIYF
NA	NA	TRBV6-1	TRBJ2-3	TGTGCCAGCAGTGAAAGGGGCGGGGTGAGCCCAGATACGCAGTATTTT	CASSERGGVSPDTQYF
NA	NA	TRBV14	TRBJ1-4	TGTGCCAGCAGCCGAGACAGCCGCAGGAATGAAAAACTGTTTTTT	CASSRDSRRNEKLFF
once	TRBD1	TRBV7-7	TRBJ1-3	TGTGCCAGCAGCTCCCACCTCTCGACAGGGTGGGCCTCTGGAAACACCATATATTTT	CASSSHLSTGWASGNTIYF
medium-sized	NA	TRBV27	TRBJ1-4	TGTGCCAGCAGTTTATTTTCCCGGGAAAAACTGTTTTTT	CASSLFSREKLFF
NA	NA	TRBV7-2	TRBJ2-1	TGTGCCAGCCGCGGCCGCACTCGTAATGAGCAGTTCTTC	CASRGRTRNEQFF
few	NA	TRBV2	TRBJ2-7	TGTGCCAGCAGATTATCCCTCCTCGCCTCCGAGCAGTACTTC	CASRLSLLASEQYF
NA	NA	TRBV7-3	TRBJ2-7	TGTGCCAGCAGCTCCGGGGGCGAGCAGTACTTC	CASSSGGEQYF
NA	TRBD1	TRBV2	TRBJ1-2	TGTGCCAGCAGGAGAACAGGGGCAACTGTAATCTACACCTTC	CASRRTGATVIYTF
few	NA	TRBV28	TRBJ1-1	TGTGCCAGCAGCCCCCTTTGGGGTTCGGATAATATCGCTTTCTTT	CASSPLWGSDNIAFF
NA	NA	TRBV2	TRBJ2-1	TGTGCCAGCAGGGACTTGAGCGAAGGTGAGCAGTTCTTC	CASRDLSEGEQFF
NA	NA	TRBV6-5	TRBJ1-6	TGTGCCAGCAGTTACCGTCTCGGGACGTCGGGGTCACCCCTCCACTTT	CASSYRLGTSGSPLHF
NA	NA	TRBV4-3	TRBJ2-7	TGCGCCAGCAGCCAAGATCGGACCCAGCCTTTCTACGAGCAGTACTTC	CASSQDRTQPFYEQYF
NA	TRBD2	TRBV6-1	TRBJ2-3	TGTGCCAGCAGTGGTACACCGGGACTAGCGGGGGCCAGGAGCACAGATACGCAGTATTTT	CASSGTPGLAGARSTDTQYF
few	NA	TRBV5-4	TRBJ1-2	TGTGCCACCCAGGACAGAAGTCATGGCTACACCTTC	CATQDRSHGYTF
NA	NA	TRBV5-1	TRBJ1-1	TGCGCCAGCAGACCCCCTGGGGGGCTTGCCACTGAAGCTTTCTTT	CASRPPGGLATEAFF
NA	NA	TRBV2	TRBJ2-7	TGTGCCAGCACGGAGGAATCTTACGAGCAGTACTTC	CASTEESYEQYF
medium-sized	NA	TRBV4-1	TRBJ1-1	TGTGCCAGCAGCCAAGGGGGGGGATGGAACACTGAAGCTTTCTTT	CASSQGGGWNTEAFF
NA	NA	TRBV2	TRBJ2-1	TGTGCCAGCAGTTCAGGGATGGGCTACAATGAGCAGTTCTTC	CASSSGMGYNEQFF
NA	TRBD2	TRBV19	TRBJ2-2	TGTGCCAGTAGTAGCTCCCGCCGGACTAGTCCGGCCGGGGAGCTGTTTTTT	CASSSSRRTSPAGELFF
NA	TRBD1	TRBV4-1	TRBJ2-1	TGCGCCAGCAGCCAACGAAACAGGGGGGATTACAATGAGCAGTTCTTC	CASSQRNRGDYNEQFF
NA	NA	TRBV4-1	TRBJ2-1	TGCGCCAGCAGCCAAGATTGGCAGCGCGGCTACAATGAGCAGTTCTTC	CASSQDWQRGYNEQFF
few	NA	TRBV9	TRBJ2-1	TGTGCCAGCAGCGTAGCTAGTGGTCCTGGAAATGAGCAGTTCTTC	CASSVASGPGNEQFF
NA	NA	TRBV11-2	TRBJ2-3	TGTGCCAGCAGCTTCCTTCTTTTGGGAGATACGCAGTATTTT	CASSFLLLGDTQYF
NA	NA	TRBV29-1	TRBJ2-7	TGCAGCGTTGAGAAAACGAGAGGGGACGAGCAGTACTTC	CSVEKTRGDEQYF
NA	TRBD1	TRBV6-6	TRBJ1-5	TGTGCCAGCAGTTTCACAGGGGGCAATCAGCCCCAGCATTTT	CASSFTGGNQPQHF
NA	TRBD2	TRBV7-2	TRBJ2-3	TGTGCCAGCAGCTTGGCGGGGGGGTGGACAGATACGCAGTATTTT	CASSLAGGWTDTQYF
NA	TRBD2	TRBV7-9	TRBJ2-1	TGTGCCAGCAGCTTAGAGTGGTCCCGGGGGGCCTACAATGAGCAGTTCTTC	CASSLEWSRGAYNEQFF
few	NA	TRBV11-2	TRBJ1-6	TGTGCCAGCAGCCGTCAATACCGGTCACCCCTCCACTTT	CASSRQYRSPLHF
few	NA	TRBV19	TRBJ1-5	TGTGCCAGTAGTATAGAGGCCAGCTATCAGCATTTT	CASSIEASYQHF
NA	NA	TRBV9	TRBJ2-2	TGTGCCAGCAGCGTGTCATTTATGGCAGGGGACACCGGGGAGCTGTTTTTT	CASSVSFMAGDTGELFF
NA	NA	TRBV29-1	TRBJ1-1	TGCGCAGCCGGGGGGAACACTGAAGCTTTCTTT	CAAGGNTEAFF
NA	TRBD1	TRBV4-2	TRBJ2-7	TGTGCCAGCAGCCAAGATCTAGGCAGGGGGAGAACCTACGAGCAGTACTTC	CASSQDLGRGRTYEQYF
once	NA	TRBV30	TRBJ1-1	TGTGCCTGGAGCCTCTACGGGGGGGGACTTAGGAACACTGAAGCTTTCTTT	CAWSLYGGGLRNTEAFF
few	TRBD1	TRBV30	TRBJ1-1	TGTGCCTGGGACAGGGGTTCGACCACTGAAGCTTTCTTT	CAWDRGSTTEAFF
NA	NA	TRBV28	TRBJ2-7	TGTGCCAGCATACCCGGCATGGTCGCCTCCTACGAGCAGTACTTC	CASIPGMVASYEQYF
NA	TRBD1	TRBV10-3	TRBJ1-2	TGTGCCATCAGTGAGTTCGAATCCGGGACAGGACCCAACTATGGCTACACCTTC	CAISEFESGTGPNYGYTF
few	NA	TRBV11-2	TRBJ1-3	TGTGCCAGCAGCTTAGATGGAGCTAGGGGATCTGGAAACACCATATATTTT	CASSLDGARGSGNTIYF